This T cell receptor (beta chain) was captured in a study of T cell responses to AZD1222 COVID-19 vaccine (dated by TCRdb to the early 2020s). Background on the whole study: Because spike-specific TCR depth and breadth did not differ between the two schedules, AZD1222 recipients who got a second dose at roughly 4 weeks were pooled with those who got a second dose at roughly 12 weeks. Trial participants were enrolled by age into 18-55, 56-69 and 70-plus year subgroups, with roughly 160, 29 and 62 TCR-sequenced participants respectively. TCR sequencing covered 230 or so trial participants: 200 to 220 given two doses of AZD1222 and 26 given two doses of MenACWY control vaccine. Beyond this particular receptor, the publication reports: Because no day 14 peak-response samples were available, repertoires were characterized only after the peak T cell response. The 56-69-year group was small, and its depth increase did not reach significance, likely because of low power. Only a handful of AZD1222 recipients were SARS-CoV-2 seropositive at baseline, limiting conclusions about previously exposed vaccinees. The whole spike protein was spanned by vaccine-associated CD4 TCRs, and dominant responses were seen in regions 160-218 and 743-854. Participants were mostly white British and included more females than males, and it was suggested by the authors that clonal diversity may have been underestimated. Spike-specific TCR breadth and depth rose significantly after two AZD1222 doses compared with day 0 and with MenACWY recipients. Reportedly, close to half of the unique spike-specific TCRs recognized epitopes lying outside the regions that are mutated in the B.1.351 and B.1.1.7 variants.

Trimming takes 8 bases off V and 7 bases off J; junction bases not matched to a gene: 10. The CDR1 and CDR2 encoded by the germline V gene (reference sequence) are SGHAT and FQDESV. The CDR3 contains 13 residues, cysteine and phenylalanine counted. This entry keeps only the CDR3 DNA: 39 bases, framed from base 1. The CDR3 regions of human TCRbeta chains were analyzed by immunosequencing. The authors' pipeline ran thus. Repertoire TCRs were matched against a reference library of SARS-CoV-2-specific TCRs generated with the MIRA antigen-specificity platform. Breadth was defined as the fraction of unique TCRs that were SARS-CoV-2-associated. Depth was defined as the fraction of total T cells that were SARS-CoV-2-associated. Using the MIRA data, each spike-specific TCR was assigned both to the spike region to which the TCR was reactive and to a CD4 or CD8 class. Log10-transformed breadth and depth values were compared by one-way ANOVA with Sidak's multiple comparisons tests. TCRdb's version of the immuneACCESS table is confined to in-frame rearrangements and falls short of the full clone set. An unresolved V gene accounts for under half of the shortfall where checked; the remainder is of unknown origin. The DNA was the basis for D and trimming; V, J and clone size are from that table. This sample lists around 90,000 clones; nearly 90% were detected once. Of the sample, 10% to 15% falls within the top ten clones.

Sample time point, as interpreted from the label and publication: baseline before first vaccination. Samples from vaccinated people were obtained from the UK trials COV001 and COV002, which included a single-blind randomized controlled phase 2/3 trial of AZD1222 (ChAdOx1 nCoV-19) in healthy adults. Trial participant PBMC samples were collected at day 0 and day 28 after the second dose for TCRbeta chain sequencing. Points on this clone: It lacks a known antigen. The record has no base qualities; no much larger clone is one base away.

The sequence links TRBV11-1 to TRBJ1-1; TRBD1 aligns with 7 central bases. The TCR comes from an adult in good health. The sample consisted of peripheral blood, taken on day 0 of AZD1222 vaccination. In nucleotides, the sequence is TGTGCCAGCTTAAAGACAGGGTCGGATGAAGCTTTCTTT. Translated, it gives CASLKTGSDEAFF.